The present T cell receptor (beta chain) was sequenced within a study of T cells expressing NK-cell markers. About the research overall: TCR beta repertoires came from sorted CD3+CD56+NKG2C+, CD3+CD56+NKG2C- and CD3+CD56-NKG2C+ T cells. Notes on the study in general: A few of the donors also had these clonotypes leading their CD3+CD56-NKG2C+ fraction.

Germline CDR1 is SEHNR and CDR2 is FQNEAQ (reference sequence). The CDR3 spans 17 residues. cDNA encoding TCR beta was synthesized via 5'RACE template switching incorporating UMIs. TCRdb reprocessed the 5' RACE reads, keeping one entry per CDR3 protein, no DNA. Here the sample table reports about 3,400 distinct CDR3 sequences. A word on this clonotype: What it recognizes is unknown.

This clonotype was obtained from a man aged 18-70 years in good health. The chain combines TRBV7-9 with TRBJ2-6; the TCRdb call, TRBD1, lacks DNA for checking. Sequencing was performed on blood T cells: a sorted CD56 or NKG2C T cell subset, CD4+ or CD8+ T cells, or bulk PBMC T cells (not recorded which). CDR3 loop: CASSFLRGRFGANVLTF.